The rows below give T cell receptor beta chains drawn from one sample of a study of cytomegalovirus exposure and HLA in healthy donors. TCRdb keeps only in-frame clones here, not all; method: immunoSEQ multiplex PCR. Of 120,000 to 150,000 clones in the sample, around 86% were seen once. Material for sequencing was PBMCs. The receptors were gathered from a female donor in good health and CMV-seronegative. Both conserved end residues are part of each CDR3. D genes are given only for firm matches. A clone size is listed for some rows: how often the clone was seen (once, few, many), or a class if it is expanded.

V gene	J gene	D gene	clone size	CDR3 protein	CDR3 DNA
TRBV27	TRBJ2-1	NA	NA	CASSWASTVEQFF	TGTGCCAGCAGTTGGGCCAGTACCGTTGAGCAGTTCTTC
TRBV9	TRBJ2-6	TRBD1	NA	CASSFRTGDSSGANVLTF	TGTGCCAGCAGTTTTAGGACAGGGGACTCCTCTGGGGCCAACGTCCTGACTTTC
TRBV5-6	TRBJ2-5	TRBD1	NA	CASSFTGTGGQETQYF	TGTGCCAGCAGCTTTACCGGGACAGGGGGGCAAGAGACCCAGTACTTC
TRBV28	TRBJ2-3	NA	few	CASSLQGSGTDTQYF	TGTGCCAGCAGTTTACAGGGGTCGGGCACAGATACGCAGTATTTT
TRBV6-6	TRBJ2-1	TRBD2	few	CASSYGTSGNEQFF	TGTGCCAGCAGTTACGGGACTAGCGGAAATGAGCAGTTCTTC
TRBV19	TRBJ2-3	TRBD2	NA	CASKGLAGDTQYF	TGTGCCAGTAAAGGCCTAGCGGGTGATACGCAGTATTTT
TRBV2	TRBJ2-7	TRBD1	NA	CASSAGQGGYEQYF	TGTGCCAGCAGTGCGGGACAGGGTGGTTACGAGCAGTACTTC
TRBV30	TRBJ2-7	NA	NA	CAWTESSYEQYF	TGTGCCTGGACAGAAAGCTCCTACGAGCAGTACTTC
TRBV10-3	TRBJ1-1	NA	NA	CAISEAGTTEAFF	TGTGCCATCAGTGAGGCAGGAACCACTGAAGCTTTCTTT
TRBV28	TRBJ1-5	NA	few	CASSYFRGNQPQHF	TGTGCCAGCAGTTATTTCAGGGGCAATCAGCCCCAGCATTTT
TRBV2	TRBJ2-7	TRBD1	NA	CATGQGPLWEQYF	TGTGCCACTGGACAGGGTCCCTTGTGGGAGCAGTACTTC
TRBV2	TRBJ1-2	NA	NA	CASSQGGDGYTF	TGTGCCAGCAGTCAGGGAGGCGATGGCTACACCTTC
TRBV14	TRBJ2-1	NA	NA	CASSQDGGSYNEQFF	TGTGCCAGCAGCCAAGACGGCGGTTCCTACAATGAGCAGTTCTTC
TRBV28	TRBJ2-1	NA	once	CASSPLREQFF	TGTGCCAGCAGCCCTCTACGAGAGCAGTTCTTC
TRBV11-2	TRBJ2-1	TRBD2	NA	CASSLWGTSGSGEQFF	TGTGCCAGCAGCTTATGGGGGACTAGCGGGTCAGGTGAGCAGTTCTTC
TRBV18	TRBJ2-7	TRBD1	NA	CASSLQWDRKFTYEQYF	TGTGCCAGCTCACTTCAATGGGACAGAAAATTTACCTACGAGCAGTACTTC
TRBV11-2	TRBJ2-1	NA	NA	CASSLVESSYNEQFF	TGTGCCAGCAGCTTAGTTGAGAGCTCCTACAATGAGCAGTTCTTC
TRBV28	TRBJ1-5	NA	NA	CASSLYGTGNQPQHF	TGTGCCAGCAGTTTATATGGCACAGGGAATCAGCCCCAGCATTTT
TRBV2	TRBJ2-5	NA	NA	CASSPGTLTATYQETQYF	TGTGCCAGCAGCCCGGGGACTCTCACGGCTACGTACCAAGAGACCCAGTACTTC
TRBV6-5	TRBJ2-7	NA	NA	CASRFNTSPEQYF	TGTGCCAGCAGATTCAACACCTCTCCCGAGCAGTACTTC
TRBV9	TRBJ2-7	NA	NA	CASSADRSYEQYF	TGTGCCAGCAGCGCAGACAGGAGCTACGAGCAGTACTTC
TRBV27	TRBJ2-1	NA	NA	CASSSFTGYNEQFF	TGTGCCAGCAGTTCATTTACAGGGTACAATGAGCAGTTCTTC
TRBV9	TRBJ2-7	TRBD2	NA	CASSGPGLAGAYEQYF	TGTGCCAGCAGCGGCCCCGGACTAGCGGGAGCCTACGAGCAGTACTTC
TRBV29-1	TRBJ1-5	NA	NA	CSVGSSPNQPQHF	TGCAGCGTTGGTAGCAGCCCGAATCAGCCCCAGCATTTT
TRBV11-2	TRBJ2-5	NA	NA	CASSLEGSGTQYF	TGTGCCAGCAGCTTAGAAGGTAGCGGGACCCAGTACTTC
TRBV30	TRBJ2-7	NA	once	CARGAEYEQYF	TGTGCCCGCGGGGCTGAGTACGAGCAGTACTTC
TRBV19	TRBJ1-2	NA	few	CASSVRQAFSGGYTF	TGTGCCAGTAGTGTTCGACAGGCCTTTTCCGGGGGCTACACCTTC
TRBV9	TRBJ1-3	TRBD1	NA	CASSVNQGAGGNTIYF	TGTGCCAGCAGCGTAAACCAGGGGGCTGGTGGAAACACCATATATTTT
TRBV7-2	TRBJ1-5	NA	NA	CASTRDNNQPQHF	TGTGCCAGCACCAGGGACAACAATCAGCCCCAGCATTTT
TRBV1	TRBJ2-3	NA	NA	CTSSPITRRAGGGTDTQYF	TGCACCAGCAGCCCCATTACGCGACGGGCGGGAGGGGGCACAGATACGCAGTATTTT
TRBV27	TRBJ1-1	NA	NA	CASSLERTNTEAFF	TGTGCCAGCAGTTTGGAGCGGACGAACACTGAAGCTTTCTTT
TRBV2	TRBJ2-1	TRBD2	few	CASSPGLAERYNEQFF	TGTGCCAGCAGTCCCGGACTAGCGGAGAGATACAATGAGCAGTTCTTC
TRBV27	TRBJ2-1	NA	NA	CASSLPGSNEQFF	TGTGCCAGCAGTTTACCAGGTTCCAATGAGCAGTTCTTC
TRBV27	TRBJ1-2	NA	NA	CASSLMASDYGYTF	TGTGCCAGCAGTTTAATGGCCAGCGACTATGGCTACACCTTC
TRBV27	TRBJ1-5	NA	NA	CASSLQGNQPQHF	TGTGCCAGCAGTCTACAGGGTAATCAGCCCCAGCATTTT
TRBV5-6	TRBJ2-1	NA	NA	CASSLEAGEKNEQFF	TGTGCCAGCAGCTTGGAGGCAGGGGAGAAGAATGAGCAGTTCTTC
TRBV28	TRBJ2-7	NA	NA	CASSQGVEQYF	TGTGCCAGCAGTCAGGGTGTCGAGCAGTACTTC
TRBV4-1	TRBJ2-1	NA	NA	CASSPDRDLDNEQFF	TGCGCCAGCAGCCCGGACCGGGATCTCGACAATGAGCAGTTCTTC
TRBV7-9	TRBJ2-2	TRBD2	NA	CASSLVAGNTGELFF	TGTGCCAGCAGCTTAGTAGCGGGGAACACCGGGGAGCTGTTTTTT
TRBV7-9	TRBJ2-5	TRBD1	once	CASSRAGQGSETQYF	TGTGCCAGCAGCAGAGCGGGACAGGGTTCCGAGACCCAGTACTTC